The sequence of this T cell receptor beta chain was determined in a study of T cell responses to AZD1222 COVID-19 vaccine. The CDR3 totals 15 residues. Germline CDR1 and CDR2: SGDLS and YYNGEE. Trimming removed 3 bases at V and 4 bases at J, with 16 bases between. Some clones are missing from TCRdb's copy, which holds only in-frame ones; the method was immunoSEQ multiplex PCR. The sample consists of around 94,000 clones, more than 70% of them appearing once. The chain carries TRBV9 and TRBJ1-2; the D gene is possibly TRBD1 (5 bases). This sequence was found in an adult in good health. The sample was peripheral blood, taken on day 0 of AZD1222 vaccination. The CDR3 coding sequence is TGTGCCAGCAGCGCTGGGGGGACCGTCCTCTATGGCTACACCTTC. Translating it yields CASSAGGTVLYGYTF.